These T cell receptor beta chains were read from a single sample in a study of T cells in Graves' hyperthyroidism and ophthalmopathy. TCRdb re-analysed the multiplex PCR reads in MiXCR, keeping a single row per CDR3 protein. The sample has about 180,000 distinct CDR3 sequences; roughly 9.4% are singletons. The sequencing sample was made of blood. Every receptor here comes from a woman aged 18-30 years with Graves' hyperthyroidism that later progressed to Graves' ophthalmopathy. The CDR3 runs from the conserved cysteine through the conserved F or W. A D gene is named only where the DNA matches it firmly. The size field is filled for only some rows; it gives once, few, many or a size class.

D: TRBD2; V: TRBV20-1; J: TRBJ2-1; size: many; DNA: TGCAGTGCTATGGGACTAGGTAAAAACAATGAGCAGTTCTTC; CDR3: CSAMGLGKNNEQFF
D: -; V: TRBV2; J: TRBJ1-2; size: many; DNA: TGTGCCAGCAGGGGGGGGCGCGGTGACTATGGCTACACCTTC; CDR3: CASRGGRGDYGYTF
D: -; V: TRBV27; J: TRBJ2-5; size: -; DNA: TGTGCCAGCTGTAGAAGCTGGACAGCTCAAGAGACCCAGTACTTC; CDR3: CASCRSWTAQETQYF
D: TRBD2; V: TRBV11-2; J: TRBJ2-4; size: many; DNA: TGTGCCAGCAGCTTAGATGGGGGGGTTGACATTCAGTACTTC; CDR3: CASSLDGGVDIQYF
D: TRBD1; V: TRBV20-1; J: TRBJ2-7; size: many; DNA: TGCAGTGCTGGCGACAGGGTTTCCGAGCAGTACTTC; CDR3: CSAGDRVSEQYF
D: TRBD2; V: TRBV19; J: TRBJ2-2; size: few; DNA: TGTGCCAGTAGTCCTAGCGGAGGCACCGGGGAGCTGTTTTTT; CDR3: CASSPSGGTGELFF
D: -; V: TRBV2; J: TRBJ1-6; size: many; DNA: TGTGCCAGCAGTGACAGGTCTAATTCACCCCTCCACTTT; CDR3: CASSDRSNSPLHF
D: -; V: TRBV2; J: TRBJ1-5; size: many; DNA: TGTGCCAGCAGTGTGAGCGGGGTTCAGCCCCAGCATTTT; CDR3: CASSVSGVQPQHF
D: -; V: TRBV5-6; J: TRBJ1-1; size: many; DNA: TGTGCCAGCAGCTTGGATGGGGGGCTGCAGAACACTGAAGCTTTCTTT; CDR3: CASSLDGGLQNTEAFF
D: TRBD2; V: TRBV20-1; J: TRBJ2-7; size: many; DNA: TGCAGTGCCCGCCGGGGAGGGAGGGCAGCCTACGAGCAGTACTTC; CDR3: CSARRGGRAAYEQYF
D: -; V: TRBV5-6; J: TRBJ2-1; size: many; DNA: TGTGCCAGCAGCTGGGACGGTGAAAGCGCCTACAATGAGCAGTTCTTC; CDR3: CASSWDGESAYNEQFF
D: TRBD1; V: TRBV12-3/TRBV12-4; J: TRBJ2-3; size: many; DNA: TGTGCCAGCAGTTTAGGGGACAGGGCGTTCGGGATGGATACGCAGTATTTT; CDR3: CASSLGDRAFGMDTQYF
D: -; V: TRBV12-3/TRBV12-4; J: TRBJ2-1; size: many; DNA: TGTGCCTCGAGGAGAGGGGAAAACAATGAGCAGTTCTTC; CDR3: CASRRGENNEQFF
D: -; V: TRBV7-9; J: TRBJ1-2; size: many; DNA: TGTGCCAGCAGCTTAGCTGGCGGTAACTATGGCTACACCTTC; CDR3: CASSLAGGNYGYTF
D: -; V: TRBV2; J: TRBJ1-1; size: -; DNA: TGTGCCAGCAGGAACTGGGGGCAGGGGACGTGGACTGAAGCTTTCTTT; CDR3: CASRNWGQGTWTEAFF
D: -; V: TRBV27; J: TRBJ1-2; size: many; DNA: TGTGCCAGCAGTTTAACAGGAACCAGCTACTATGGCTACACCTTC; CDR3: CASSLTGTSYYGYTF
D: -; V: TRBV9; J: TRBJ2-2; size: many; DNA: TGTGCCAGCCTCCTTAACCGCACCGGGGAGCTGTTTTTT; CDR3: CASLLNRTGELFF
D: TRBD2; V: TRBV12-3/TRBV12-4; J: TRBJ2-7; size: many; DNA: TGTGCCAGCAGTGGGACTAGCGGGGGACGGGAGCAGTACTTC; CDR3: CASSGTSGGREQYF
D: -; V: TRBV20-1; J: TRBJ2-2; size: -; DNA: TGCAGTGCTAGGACCGACAAAAACACCGGGGAGCTGTTTTTT; CDR3: CSARTDKNTGELFF
D: TRBD2; V: TRBV13; J: TRBJ2-1; size: -; DNA: TGTGCCAGCAGCTTAGGGGGACTAGCGGGAGGGACTGGGTACAATGAGCAGTTCTTC; CDR3: CASSLGGLAGGTGYNEQFF
D: TRBD1; V: TRBV12-3/TRBV12-4; J: TRBJ1-5; size: many; DNA: TGTGCCAGCAGTACAGGGGCCTATAGCAATCAGCCCCAGCATTTT; CDR3: CASSTGAYSNQPQHF
D: -; V: TRBV6-1; J: TRBJ1-2; size: many; DNA: TGTGCCAGCAGTGATCTACAGGGTCACTATGGCTACACCTTC; CDR3: CASSDLQGHYGYTF
D: TRBD1; V: TRBV16; J: TRBJ2-7; size: many; DNA: TGTGCCAGCAGCCCCCGTGTGACAGGGGGCTACGAGCAGTACTTC; CDR3: CASSPRVTGGYEQYF
D: -; V: TRBV7-7; J: TRBJ2-1; size: -; DNA: TGTGCTAGCAGCCCTAACGGGCTCTTAGAGCAGTTCTTC; CDR3: CASSPNGLLEQFF
D: -; V: TRBV7-9; J: TRBJ2-2; size: many; DNA: TGTGCCAGCAGCTCCACAGGGTTAGGCGGGGAGCTGTTTTTT; CDR3: CASSSTGLGGELFF
D: TRBD1; V: TRBV6-1; J: TRBJ2-5; size: many; DNA: TGTGCCAGCAGTGAGAGTACAGGGGACCCCGTGTACCAAGAGACCCAGTACTTC; CDR3: CASSESTGDPVYQETQYF
D: -; V: TRBV5-5; J: TRBJ1-3; size: many; DNA: TGTGCCAGCAGCTGGGGGATGTCAGTCTCTGGAAACACCATATATTTT; CDR3: CASSWGMSVSGNTIYF
D: TRBD2; V: TRBV28; J: TRBJ2-1; size: many; DNA: TGTGCCAGCAGTGTGGGACTAGCGGGGTTGGACAATGAGCAGTTCTTC; CDR3: CASSVGLAGLDNEQFF
D: TRBD1; V: TRBV5-6; J: TRBJ2-6; size: few; DNA: TGTGCCAGCACAACAGGGGTTTCCGGGGCCAACGTCCTGACCTTC; CDR3: CASTTGVSGANVLTF
D: TRBD1; V: TRBV19; J: TRBJ2-3; size: -; DNA: TGTGCCAGTATGAAGACAGGGATTAGCACAGATACGCAGTATTTT; CDR3: CASMKTGISTDTQYF
D: -; V: TRBV18; J: TRBJ2-7; size: few; DNA: TGTGCCAGCTCACCAAGCCTCTCAGTTGGCTACGAGCAGTACTTC; CDR3: CASSPSLSVGYEQYF
D: -; V: TRBV7-3; J: TRBJ2-1; size: -; DNA: TGTGCCAGCAGCCCAACTAGTAACTCCTACAATGAGCAGTTCTTC; CDR3: CASSPTSNSYNEQFF
D: TRBD2; V: TRBV5-1; J: TRBJ2-2; size: many; DNA: TGCGCCAGCAGCCCTCAGACTAGCGGGATCACCGGGGAGCTGTTTTTT; CDR3: CASSPQTSGITGELFF
D: -; V: TRBV12-3/TRBV12-4; J: TRBJ2-7; size: many; DNA: TGTGCCAGCAGTTTACAGCGCAAAAGCTCCTACGAGCAGTACTTC; CDR3: CASSLQRKSSYEQYF
D: -; V: TRBV4-1; J: TRBJ2-2; size: -; DNA: TGCGCCAGCAGCCAGGGGGGTTACGACACCGGGGAGCTGTTTTTT; CDR3: CASSQGGYDTGELFF
D: -; V: TRBV14; J: TRBJ1-1; size: many; DNA: TGTGCCAGCAGCCAAAGACGGGCGATGAACACTGAAGCTTTCTTT; CDR3: CASSQRRAMNTEAFF
D: TRBD2; V: TRBV20-1; J: TRBJ2-1; size: -; DNA: TGCAGTGCTAGTCCTAGCGGGCTCACCTACGAGCAGTTCTTC; CDR3: CSASPSGLTYEQFF
D: -; V: TRBV6-2/TRBV6-3; J: TRBJ1-2; size: -; DNA: TGTGCCAGCAGCAATACCGAGGGGACTAACTATGGCTACACCTTC; CDR3: CASSNTEGTNYGYTF
D: -; V: TRBV7-2; J: TRBJ1-1; size: many; DNA: TGTGCCAGCAGCCGGACCAGACTAACTGAAGCTTTCTTT; CDR3: CASSRTRLTEAFF
D: -; V: TRBV6-1; J: TRBJ1-4; size: many; DNA: TGTGCCAGCGAAAAGACAGCTAATGAAAAACTGTTTTTT; CDR3: CASEKTANEKLFF
D: -; V: TRBV29-1; J: TRBJ1-2; size: few; DNA: TGCAGCGTTGAACCTAGGGAGGTTGGTGGCTACACCTTC; CDR3: CSVEPREVGGYTF
D: -; V: TRBV28; J: TRBJ2-1; size: many; DNA: TGTGCCAGCAGTTTATCGAGGAGGGTCGAGCAGTTCTTC; CDR3: CASSLSRRVEQFF
D: TRBD2; V: TRBV7-8; J: TRBJ2-1; size: many; DNA: TGTGCCAGCAGCTTGAATAGCGGGGGAGGTTTCAATGAGCAGTTCTTC; CDR3: CASSLNSGGGFNEQFF
D: -; V: TRBV20-1; J: TRBJ1-2; size: -; DNA: TGCAGTGCTAGTCAGGGTTATTCCAGCCATGGCTACGCCTTC; CDR3: CSASQGYSSHGYAF
D: -; V: TRBV20-1; J: TRBJ1-5; size: many; DNA: TGCAGTGCTAGAGGCGGGAGGGATCAGCCCCAGCATTTT; CDR3: CSARGGRDQPQHF
D: TRBD2; V: TRBV10-3; J: TRBJ2-3; size: many; DNA: TGTGCCATCAGTGAGGCCCCGGTAGCGGGGAAGGCAGATACGCAGTATTTT; CDR3: CAISEAPVAGKADTQYF
D: TRBD1; V: TRBV7-9; J: TRBJ1-6; size: few; DNA: TGTGCCAGCAGCCGTCCGGGGGACCCAATAGACAGGGGACGGAATAATTCACCCCTCCACTTT; CDR3: CASSRPGDPIDRGRNNSPLHF
D: -; V: TRBV7-3; J: TRBJ2-1; size: many; DNA: TGTGCCAGCAGCCCAGAGGGGGTTCGGAATGAGCAGTTCTTC; CDR3: CASSPEGVRNEQFF
D: -; V: TRBV20-1; J: TRBJ1-1; size: many; DNA: TGCAGTGCCTCCTCAGACAGGAGCACTGAAGCTTTCTTT; CDR3: CSASSDRSTEAFF
D: -; V: TRBV11-2; J: TRBJ2-2; size: many; DNA: TGTGCCAGCAGCTTAGACATCATTGGCGCCGGGGAGCTGTTTTTT; CDR3: CASSLDIIGAGELFF
D: TRBD1; V: TRBV6-1; J: TRBJ1-1; size: many; DNA: TGTGCCAGCAGTGAAGGGACAGGGTACTGGGACACTGAAGCTTTCTTT; CDR3: CASSEGTGYWDTEAFF
D: TRBD2; V: TRBV2; J: TRBJ2-5; size: many; DNA: TGTGCCAGCAGTGATTCGGGACTAGCTGGCTCGAAGACCCAGTACTTC; CDR3: CASSDSGLAGSKTQYF
D: -; V: TRBV24-1; J: TRBJ1-5; size: many; DNA: TGTGCCACAAGAGGACGGGATGATCAGCCCCAGCATTTT; CDR3: CATRGRDDQPQHF